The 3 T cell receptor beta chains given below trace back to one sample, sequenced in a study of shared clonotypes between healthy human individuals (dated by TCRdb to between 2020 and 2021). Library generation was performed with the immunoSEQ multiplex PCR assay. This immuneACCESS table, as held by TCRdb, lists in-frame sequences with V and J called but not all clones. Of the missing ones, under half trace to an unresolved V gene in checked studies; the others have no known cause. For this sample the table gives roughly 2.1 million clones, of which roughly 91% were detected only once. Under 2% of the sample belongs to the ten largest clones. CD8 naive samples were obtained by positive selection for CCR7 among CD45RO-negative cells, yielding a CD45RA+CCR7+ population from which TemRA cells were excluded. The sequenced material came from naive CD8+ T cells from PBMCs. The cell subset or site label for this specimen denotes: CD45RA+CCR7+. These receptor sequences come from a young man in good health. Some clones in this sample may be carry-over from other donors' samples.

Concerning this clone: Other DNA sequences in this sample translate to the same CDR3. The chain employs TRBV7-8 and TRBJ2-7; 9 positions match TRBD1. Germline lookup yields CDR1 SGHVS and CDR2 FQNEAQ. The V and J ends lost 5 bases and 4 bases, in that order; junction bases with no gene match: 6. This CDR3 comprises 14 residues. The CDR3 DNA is TGTGCCAGCAGCCCGGACAGGGGTAGTTACGAGCAGTACTTC. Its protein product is CASSPDRGSYEQYF.

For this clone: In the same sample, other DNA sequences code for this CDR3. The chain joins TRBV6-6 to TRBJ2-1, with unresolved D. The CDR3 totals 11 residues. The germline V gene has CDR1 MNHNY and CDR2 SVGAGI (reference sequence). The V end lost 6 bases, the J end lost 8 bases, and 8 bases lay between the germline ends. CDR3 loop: CASSPGYEQFF. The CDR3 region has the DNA TGTGCCAGCAGCCCAGGATATGAGCAGTTCTTC.

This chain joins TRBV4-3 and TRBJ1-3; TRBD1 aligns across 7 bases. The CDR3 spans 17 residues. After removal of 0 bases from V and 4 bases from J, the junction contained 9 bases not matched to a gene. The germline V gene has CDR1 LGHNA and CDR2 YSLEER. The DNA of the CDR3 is TGCGCCAGCAGCCAAGATAGGGGGCTAGGGGCCGGAAACACCATATATTTT. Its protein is CASSQDRGLGAGNTIYF.